Included here is one T cell receptor (beta chain) sequence, with context. What it binds is not known. These data originate in a study of cytomegalovirus exposure and HLA in healthy donors. Whole-study context: A preliminary data release comprised tens of millions of unique TCRs obtained from HLA-typed donors. About 79% of a few hundred genotyped donors fell in the Caucasian-associated ancestry cluster. General study findings and limits: A cluster of highly shared sequence variants was likely a sequencing artifact. For cytomegalovirus status, the classifier reportedly gave diagnoses with high specificity and sensitivity.

The PCR made use of 60 Vbeta and 13 Jbeta primers. Assay used: immunoSEQ multiplex PCR; TCRdb lists only in-frame clones, some missing. The table shows roughly 180,000 clones, with approximately 84% occurring only once. V dropped 3 bases and J dropped 9 bases, with 12 bases sitting between them. The CDR3 is made up of 13 amino acids. Germline V gives CDR1 SGHTA, CDR2 FQGTGA. The V gene is TRBV7-3, the J gene TRBJ2-1, with D possibly matching TRBD2 (5 bases). The sequenced material came from PBMCs. This TCR came from a man between 18 and 35 years old in good health and CMV-seronegative. In DNA form, the CDR3 reads TGTGCCAGCAGCTTGGCGGATACTAGTGAGCAGTTCTTC. Amino acids: CASSLADTSEQFF.